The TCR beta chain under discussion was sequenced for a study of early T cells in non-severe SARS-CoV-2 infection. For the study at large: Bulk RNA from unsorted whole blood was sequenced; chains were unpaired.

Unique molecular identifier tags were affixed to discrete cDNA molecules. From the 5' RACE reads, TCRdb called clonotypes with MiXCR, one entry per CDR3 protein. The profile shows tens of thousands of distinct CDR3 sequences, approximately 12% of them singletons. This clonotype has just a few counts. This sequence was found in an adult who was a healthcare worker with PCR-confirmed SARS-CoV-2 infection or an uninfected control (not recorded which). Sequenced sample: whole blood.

The CDR3 bases are TGTGCCACCCGCGGGTTAGATACGCAGTATTTT. Residues: CATRGLDTQYF. The chain is built from TRBV19 and TRBJ2-3, with a possible D match to TRBD2 (5 bases). The germline V and J ends were trimmed by 10 bases and 5 bases, with 10 bases remaining between them. Germline CDR1 is LNHDA and CDR2 is SQIVND (reference sequence). This CDR3 comprises 11 residues.